This TCR beta chain comes out of a study of blood T cells in healthy people across ages. Total RNA, at least 5 micrograms per sample, came from PBMCs. This clonotype was recorded a few times. Primed by a sample-barcoded 5' primer and a J-beta primer mix, a second PCR proceeded for 7 to 11 cycles. TCRdb itself ran the 5' RACE reads through MiXCR, one entry per CDR3 protein. Among roughly 800,000 distinct CDR3 sequences listed, about three fifths were seen once. The specimen was blood. The TCR originated in a man aged 30 to 39 in good health.

CDR3 DNA: TGCAGTGCTAGCGTGGGAGTCGGGGATACGCAGTATTTT. This translates into CSASVGVGDTQYF. V gene TRBV20-1 combines with J gene TRBJ2-3, with D perhaps TRBD2 (5 bases). The germline V gene encodes CDR1 DFQATT and CDR2 SNEGSKA (reference sequence). The ends were cut back, 3 bases at V and 6 bases at J, with 13 bases in the middle. CDR3 size: 13 residues.